One and the same sample provided the 14 T cell receptor beta chains below, sequenced in a study of low-dose radiotherapy and immunotherapy resistance in tumors. This sample's time point: before trial treatment. First-strand cDNA used TRAV- and TRBV-specific primers, covering alpha and beta chains. Amplification, which lasted 20 to 25 PCR cycles, used a constant-region primer and V-primer adapter to amplify TCRs. TCRdb re-called the reads with MiXCR, one entry per CDR3 protein. The sample holds roughly 76,000 distinct CDR3 sequences, around 18% seen once. Sequences were derived from PBMCs, sampled before treatment. Source of these receptors: a male donor with prostate cancer.

This clonotype was recorded at least ten times. The chain employs TRBV5-1 and TRBJ2-5, with TRBD2 matching over 7 bases. CDR1 and CDR2 from the germline V gene are SGHRS and YFSETQ. The CDR3 loop spans 19 amino acids. The junction had 15 bases not matched to a gene; V was cut back by 1 base and J by 0 bases. The CDR3 here is CASSLFLSGGTLDQETQYF. In DNA form, the CDR3 reads TGCGCCAGCAGCTTGTTTCTGTCCGGGGGGACGCTGGACCAAGAGACCCAGTACTTC. The full variable domain, rest sourced from reference TRBV5-1 and TRBJ2-5, is KAGVTQTPRYLIKTRGQQVTLSCSPISGHRSVSWYQQTPGQGLQFLFEYFSETQRNKGNFPGRFSGRQFSNSRSEMNVSTLELGDSALYLCASSLFLSGGTLDQETQYFGPGTRLLVL.

This clonotype has ten or more counts. The V call is TRBV4-1, the J call TRBJ2-5; tentatively, D is TRBD1 or TRBD2 (5 bases each). Germline CDR1 MGHRA, CDR2 YSYEKL. The CDR3 length is 20 residues. Trimming removed 0 bases at V and 1 base at J, with 24 bases between. CDR3 protein: CASSQEAWNRGLRSQETQYF. The CDR3 bases are TGCGCCAGCAGCCAAGAGGCGTGGAACCGGGGCCTAAGATCCCAAGAGACCCAGTACTTC.

This clonotype came up many times. The V and J genes are TRBV2 and TRBJ1-5; D may be TRBD1 (5 bases). With 4 bases removed from V and 4 bases from J, the gap between germline ends came to 8 bases. The CDR3 extends over 13 amino acids. Germline CDR1 SNHLY, CDR2 FYNNEI. CDR3 nucleotide sequence: TGTGCCAGCAGTGCAGGGAGGAATCAGCCCCAGCATTTT. Residues: CASSAGRNQPQHF. The full variable domain, its missing parts supplied by reference TRBV2 and TRBJ1-5, is EPEVTQTPSHQVTQMGQEVILRCVPISNHLYFYWYRQILGQKVEFLVSFYNNEISEKSEIFDDQFSVERPDGSNFTLKIRSTKLEDSAMYFCASSAGRNQPQHFGDGTRLSIL.

V and J are TRBV6-2 or TRBV6-3 and TRBJ1-2; TRBD1 matches at 9 bases. V shed 2 bases and J 8 bases; nucleotides not matched to a gene: 12. This CDR3 has 16 residues. Germline V gene lookup returns CDR1 MNHEY and CDR2 SVGEGT. The CDR3 DNA sequence: TGTGCCAGCAGTTACCCGATCCCGGGACAGGGCTCCGGCTACACCTTC. Its translation: CASSYPIPGQGSGYTF.

The chain has TRBV5-6 and TRBJ2-1; 7 bases are shared with TRBD2. CDR1 is SGHDT, CDR2 YYEEEE, per germline. The CDR3 runs 15 residues. V shed 4 bases and J 12 bases; nucleotides not matched to a gene: 16. In nucleotides, the CDR3 is TGTGCCAGCAGCGCATCAGTCAGCGGGATCGCGGTGCAGTTCTTC. Encoded protein: CASSASVSGIAVQFF.

This clonotype was detected many times. This chain joins TRBV11-2 and TRBJ1-6, with D maybe TRBD1 (5 bases). The CDR3 is 13 amino acids. The V and J ends lost 2 bases and 7 bases respectively, with 6 bases between them. CDR1 and CDR2 (germline): SGHAT, FQNNGV. CDR3 loop: CASSLPGNSPLHF. The CDR3 DNA reads as TGTGCCAGCAGCTTACCAGGGAATTCACCCCTCCACTTT.

This clonotype was picked up many times. This chain links TRBV14 with TRBJ1-1; D unresolved. Germline assignment: CDR1 SGHDN and CDR2 FVKESK. The CDR3 is 13 residues long. With 0 bases removed from V and 0 bases from J, the gap between germline ends came to 2 bases. The CDR3 bases are TGTGCCAGCAGCCAAGAGATGAACACTGAAGCTTTCTTT. This translates into CASSQEMNTEAFF.

The J gene is TRBJ1-2, the V gene TRBV28; no clear D. Germline CDR1 reads MDHEN; CDR2 reads SYDVKM. Trimming removed 9 bases at V and 0 bases at J, with 5 bases between. The CDR3 totals 11 residues. The CDR3 sequence is CASWANYGYTF. As DNA, the CDR3 is TGTGCCAGTTGGGCTAACTATGGCTACACCTTC.

This clonotype was seen repeatedly, ten times or more. The gene calls are TRBV19 and TRBJ2-7; no reliable D call. Trimming shortened V by 5 bases and J by 0 bases, and 17 bases separated the two germline ends. This CDR3 spans 16 amino acids. The V gene's germline CDR1 is LNHDA and CDR2 SQIVND (reference sequence). The CDR3 DNA sequence: TGTGCCAGTAGTGCCCACAGAACCACAAACTCCTACGAGCAGTACTTC. It specifies CASSAHRTTNSYEQYF.

This clonotype was seen ten or more times. The gene calls are TRBV20-1 and TRBJ2-5; TRBD1 aligns across 11 bases. Germline V CDR1 and CDR2: DFQATT, SNEGSKA (reference sequence). The CDR3 runs to 18 residues. Germline trimming cut 1 base from V and 4 bases from J; bases unmatched to any gene: 14. DNA of the CDR3: TGCAGTGCTAGAGTTGTAGAACTTTGGGACAGGGGGATAGAGACCCAGTACTTC. Its translation is CSARVVELWDRGIETQYF.

In its sample, this clonotype is medium-sized (0.01 to 0.1%). This rearrangement joins TRBV5-5 to TRBJ1-1; D gene uncertain. V was cut by 0 bases and J by 0 bases, with 3 bases left in between. The CDR3 sequence is 13 residues long. Germline assignment: CDR1 SGHKS and CDR2 YYEKEE (reference sequence). The CDR3 bases are TGTGCCAGCAGCTTGGGGGTGAACACTGAAGCTTTCTTT. Encoded protein: CASSLGVNTEAFF.

There are many counts of this clonotype. The chain carries TRBV27 and TRBJ1-2, with 8 bases aligning to TRBD1. The V gene's germline CDR1 is MNHEY and CDR2 SMNVEV (reference sequence). The CDR3 has 13 amino acids. V lost 2 bases and J lost 8; bases outside the gene matches: 4. The CDR3 coding sequence is TGTGCCAGCAGTTTAATTCGACAGGGGGGCTACACCTTC. It yields the protein CASSLIRQGGYTF.

This clonotype was seen many times. The CDR3 DNA is TGTGCCAGCTCACCAGTTAGAGATCCCAAAAACATTCAGTACTTC. The encoded protein is CASSPVRDPKNIQYF. J is TRBJ2-4 and V is TRBV18, with D unresolved. CDR1 KGHSH and CDR2 LQKENI come from the germline V gene. The ends were cut back, 2 bases at V and 2 bases at J, with 10 bases in the middle. This CDR3 comprises 15 residues.

The chain joins TRBV2 to TRBJ2-1, with D uncertain. The CDR3 is 13 residues long. CDR1 and CDR2 from the germline V gene are SNHLY and FYNNEI. V lost 7 bases and J lost 6, with 13 bases in between. CDR3 in DNA: TGTGCCAGCAAACCGACGGAAACCAATGAGCAGTTCTTC. It specifies CASKPTETNEQFF.